This TCR beta chain was captured in a study of regulatory T cells in long-lasting Graves disease. This clonotype has a count of ten or more. Its antigen is unknown. Study outcomes and limitations: Newly diagnosed patients had higher TCR diversity than persistent Graves' patients did.

This CDR3 comprises 14 residues. Trimming stripped 4 bases from V and 2 bases from J, with 12 bases between. Looked up from germline, CDR1 is MDHEN and CDR2 is SYDVKM. Specified time point: newly diagnosed GD, antithyroid drugs for less than 3 months. TCR sequences were obtained from RNA taken from PBMCs. The TCR beta library used iRepertoire HTBI primers with Arm-PCR amplification of CDR3. TCRdb processed the multiplex PCR reads anew with MiXCR; each CDR3 protein has one entry. The table lists hundreds of thousands of distinct CDR3 sequences, 16% of them singletons. This same sample was also taken into another study, of T cells in Graves' hyperthyroidism and ophthalmopathy. As that report states: With a duration under 2 months, the hyperthyroidism was newly diagnosed in patients aged 18 to 65. Exclusion followed for patients with uncontrolled infection, other autoimmune disease, pregnancy or lactation.

The specimen comprised peripheral blood mononuclear cells (PBMCs), sampled at new diagnosis, from a patient treated with antithyroid drugs. The rearrangement links TRBV28 to TRBJ2-7; D gene ambiguous. The receptor's source is a woman aged 25 to 39 with Graves disease. CDR3 in amino acids: CASSSSVSPYEQYF. CDR3 bases: TGTGCCAGCAGTTCCTCGGTCTCCCCCTACGAGCAGTACTTC.